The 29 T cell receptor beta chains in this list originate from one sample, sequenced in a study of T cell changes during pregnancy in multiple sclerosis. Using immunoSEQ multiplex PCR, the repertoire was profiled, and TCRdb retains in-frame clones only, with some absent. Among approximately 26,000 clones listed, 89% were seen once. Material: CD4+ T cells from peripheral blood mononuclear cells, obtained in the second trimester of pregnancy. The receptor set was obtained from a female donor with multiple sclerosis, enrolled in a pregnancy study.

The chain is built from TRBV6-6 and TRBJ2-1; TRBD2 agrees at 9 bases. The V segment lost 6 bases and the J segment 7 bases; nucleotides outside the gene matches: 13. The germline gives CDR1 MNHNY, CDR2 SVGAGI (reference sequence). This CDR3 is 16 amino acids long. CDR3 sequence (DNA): TGTGCCAGCAGCGGTTGGGGCGGGGGGGCTAGGAATGAGCAGTTCTTC. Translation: CASSGWGGGARNEQFF.

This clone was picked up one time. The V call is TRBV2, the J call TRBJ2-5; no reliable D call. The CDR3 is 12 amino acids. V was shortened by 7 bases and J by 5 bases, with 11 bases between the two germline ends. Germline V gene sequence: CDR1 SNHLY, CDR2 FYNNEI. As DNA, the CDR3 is TGTGCCAGCACTCTAGATACGGAGACCCAGTACTTC. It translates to CASTLDTETQYF.

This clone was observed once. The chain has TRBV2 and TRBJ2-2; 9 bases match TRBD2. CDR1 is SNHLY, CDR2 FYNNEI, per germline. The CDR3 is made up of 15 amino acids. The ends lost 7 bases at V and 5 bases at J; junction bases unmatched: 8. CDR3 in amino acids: CASKLGGGVTGELFF. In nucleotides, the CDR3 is TGTGCCAGCAAGCTTGGCGGGGGGGTTACCGGGGAGCTGTTTTTT.

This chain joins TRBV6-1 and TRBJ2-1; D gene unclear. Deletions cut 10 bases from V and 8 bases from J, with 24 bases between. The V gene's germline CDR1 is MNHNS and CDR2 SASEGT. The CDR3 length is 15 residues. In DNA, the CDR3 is TGTGCCACCAACGACCGGGTCGATTCTTTCGATGAGCAGTTCTTC. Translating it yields CATNDRVDSFDEQFF.

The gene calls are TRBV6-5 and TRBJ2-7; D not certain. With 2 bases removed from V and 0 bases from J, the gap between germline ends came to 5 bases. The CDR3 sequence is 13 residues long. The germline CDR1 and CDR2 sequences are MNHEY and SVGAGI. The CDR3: CASSYVSSYEQYF. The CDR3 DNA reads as TGTGCCAGCAGTTACGTCAGCTCCTACGAGCAGTACTTC.

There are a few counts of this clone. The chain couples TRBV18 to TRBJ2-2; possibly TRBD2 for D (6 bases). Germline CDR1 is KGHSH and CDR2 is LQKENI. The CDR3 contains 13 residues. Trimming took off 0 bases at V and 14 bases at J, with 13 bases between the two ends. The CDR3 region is CASSPPSGGGLFF. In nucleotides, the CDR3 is TGTGCCAGCTCACCACCTTCCGGGGGAGGTCTGTTTTTT.

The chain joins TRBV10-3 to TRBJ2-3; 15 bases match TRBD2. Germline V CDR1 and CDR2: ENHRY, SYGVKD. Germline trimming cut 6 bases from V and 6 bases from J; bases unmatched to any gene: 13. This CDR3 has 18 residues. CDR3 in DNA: TGTGCCATCAGGGGGACTAGCGGGGGGCGTCTCGAGTTGGATACGCAGTATTTT. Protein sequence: CAIRGTSGGRLELDTQYF.

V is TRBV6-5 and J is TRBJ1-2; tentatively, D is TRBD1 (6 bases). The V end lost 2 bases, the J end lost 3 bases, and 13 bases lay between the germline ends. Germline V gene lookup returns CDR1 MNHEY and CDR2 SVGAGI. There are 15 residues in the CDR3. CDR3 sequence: CASSYTGNRYYGYTF. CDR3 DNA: TGTGCCAGCAGTTACACAGGGAACCGTTACTATGGCTACACCTTC.

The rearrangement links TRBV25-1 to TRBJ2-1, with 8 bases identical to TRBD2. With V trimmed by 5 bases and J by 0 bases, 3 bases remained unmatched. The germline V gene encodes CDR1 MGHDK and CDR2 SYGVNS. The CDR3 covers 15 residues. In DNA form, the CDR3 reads TGTGCCAGCAGTCGAAGCGGGGGCTCCTACAATGAGCAGTTCTTC. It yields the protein CASSRSGGSYNEQFF.

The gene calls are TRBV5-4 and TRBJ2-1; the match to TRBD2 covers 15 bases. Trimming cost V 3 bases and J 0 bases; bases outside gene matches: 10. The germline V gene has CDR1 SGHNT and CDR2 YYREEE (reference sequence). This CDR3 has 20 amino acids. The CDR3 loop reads CASSSPGTSGGRSSYNEQFF. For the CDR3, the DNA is TGTGCCAGCAGCTCTCCCGGGACTAGCGGGGGGAGGAGCTCCTACAATGAGCAGTTCTTC.

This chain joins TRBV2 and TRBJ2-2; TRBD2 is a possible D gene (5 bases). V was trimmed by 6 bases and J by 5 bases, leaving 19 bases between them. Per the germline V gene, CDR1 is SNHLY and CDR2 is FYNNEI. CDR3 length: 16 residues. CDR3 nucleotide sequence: TGTGCCAGCAGAGATGGCTCGTGGAGAGGGACCGGGGAGCTGTTTTTT. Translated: CASRDGSWRGTGELFF.

The CDR3 sequence is CASSLLGVGYTEAFF. The DNA for the CDR3 is TGTGCCAGCAGCTTACTAGGGGTGGGGTACACTGAAGCTTTCTTT. The gene calls are TRBV7-6 and TRBJ1-1; a weak D match, TRBD1 (5 bases). The CDR3 has 15 residues. Between the trimmed V and J ends, which lost 2 bases and 3 bases, there was a span of 13 bases. Germline values: CDR1 SGHVS, CDR2 FNYEAQ.

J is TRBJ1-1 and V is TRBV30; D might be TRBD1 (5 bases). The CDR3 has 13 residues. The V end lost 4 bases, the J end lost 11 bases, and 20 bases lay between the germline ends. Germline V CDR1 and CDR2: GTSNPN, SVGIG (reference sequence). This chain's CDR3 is CAWNPPAGVRAFF. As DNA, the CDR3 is TGTGCCTGGAACCCCCCCGCGGGGGTGCGGGCTTTCTTT.

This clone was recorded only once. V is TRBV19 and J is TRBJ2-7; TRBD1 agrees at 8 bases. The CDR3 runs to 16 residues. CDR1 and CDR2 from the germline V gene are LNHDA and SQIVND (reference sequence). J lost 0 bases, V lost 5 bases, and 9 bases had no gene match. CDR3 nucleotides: TGTGCCAGTAGTGACAAGGGACAGGCGTCCTCCTACGAGCAGTACTTC. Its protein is CASSDKGQASSYEQYF.

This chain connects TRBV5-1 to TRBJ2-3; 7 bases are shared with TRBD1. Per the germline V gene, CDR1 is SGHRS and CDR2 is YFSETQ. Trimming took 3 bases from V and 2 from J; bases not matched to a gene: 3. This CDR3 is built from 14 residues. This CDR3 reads CASSSGTVTDTQYF. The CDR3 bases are TGCGCCAGCAGCTCCGGGACAGTCACAGATACGCAGTATTTT.

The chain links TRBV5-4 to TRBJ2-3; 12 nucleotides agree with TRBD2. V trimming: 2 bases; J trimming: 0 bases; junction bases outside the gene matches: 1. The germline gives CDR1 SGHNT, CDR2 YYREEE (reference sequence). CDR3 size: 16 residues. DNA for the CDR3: TGTGCCAGCAGCTTCGGACTAGCGGGGAGCACAGATACGCAGTATTTT. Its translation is CASSFGLAGSTDTQYF.

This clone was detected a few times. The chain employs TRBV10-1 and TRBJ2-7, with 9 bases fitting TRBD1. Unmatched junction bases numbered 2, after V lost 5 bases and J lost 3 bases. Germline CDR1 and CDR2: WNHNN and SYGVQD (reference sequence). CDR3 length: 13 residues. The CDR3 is CASSQGQGYEQYF. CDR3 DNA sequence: TGCGCCAGCAGTCAGGGACAGGGCTACGAGCAGTACTTC.

The CDR3 DNA reads TGTGCCAGCAGTTACTCGAGGGCAGTAGGAGATACGCAGTATTTT. This gives the protein CASSYSRAVGDTQYF. The chain recombines TRBV6-6 with TRBJ2-3, with D possibly matching TRBD2 (5 bases). Looked up from germline, CDR1 is MNHNY and CDR2 is SVGAGI (reference sequence). The CDR3 spans 15 residues. With 0 bases removed from V and 5 bases from J, the gap between germline ends came to 12 bases.

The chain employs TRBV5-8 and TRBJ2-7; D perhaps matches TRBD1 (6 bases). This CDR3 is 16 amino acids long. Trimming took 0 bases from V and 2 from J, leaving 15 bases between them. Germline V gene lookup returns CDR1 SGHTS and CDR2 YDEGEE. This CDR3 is CASSLGLDRATYEQYF. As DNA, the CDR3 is TGTGCCAGCAGCTTGGGCCTGGACAGAGCAACCTACGAGCAGTACTTC. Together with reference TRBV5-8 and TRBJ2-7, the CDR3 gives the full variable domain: EAGVTQSPTHLIKTRGQQATLRCSPISGHTSVYWYQQALGLGLQFLLWYDEGEERNRGNFPPRFSGRQFPNYSSELNVNALELEDSALYLCASSLGLDRATYEQYFGPGTRLTVT.

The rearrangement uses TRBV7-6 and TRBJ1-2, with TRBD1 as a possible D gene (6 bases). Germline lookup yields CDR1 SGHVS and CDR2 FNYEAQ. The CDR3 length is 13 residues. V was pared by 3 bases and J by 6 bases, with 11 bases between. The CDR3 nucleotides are TGTGCCAGCAGCTTGGCGGGGGCGGATGGCTACACCTTC. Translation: CASSLAGADGYTF.

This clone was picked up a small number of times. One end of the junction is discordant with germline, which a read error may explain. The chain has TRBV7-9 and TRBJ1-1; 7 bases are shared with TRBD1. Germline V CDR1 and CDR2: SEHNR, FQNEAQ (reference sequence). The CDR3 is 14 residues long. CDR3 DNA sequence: TGTGCCAGCCGCTTAGCGCAGGGGGGAGGTGAAGCTTTCTTT. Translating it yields CASRLAQGGGEAFF.

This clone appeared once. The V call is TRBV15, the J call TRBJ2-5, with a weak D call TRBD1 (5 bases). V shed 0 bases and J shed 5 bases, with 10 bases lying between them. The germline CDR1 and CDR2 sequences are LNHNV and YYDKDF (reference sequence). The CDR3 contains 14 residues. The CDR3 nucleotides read TGTGCCACCAGCAGAGAGGGGCGCTCGGAGACCCAGTACTTC. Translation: CATSREGRSETQYF.

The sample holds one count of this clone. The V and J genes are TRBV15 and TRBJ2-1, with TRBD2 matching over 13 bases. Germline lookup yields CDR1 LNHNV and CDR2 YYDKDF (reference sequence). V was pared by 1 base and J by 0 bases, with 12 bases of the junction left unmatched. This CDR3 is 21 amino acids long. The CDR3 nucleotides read TGTGCCACCAGCAGAGCCCCGACTAGCGGGGGGCTCCTTAGCTCCTACAATGAGCAGTTCTTC. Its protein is CATSRAPTSGGLLSSYNEQFF.

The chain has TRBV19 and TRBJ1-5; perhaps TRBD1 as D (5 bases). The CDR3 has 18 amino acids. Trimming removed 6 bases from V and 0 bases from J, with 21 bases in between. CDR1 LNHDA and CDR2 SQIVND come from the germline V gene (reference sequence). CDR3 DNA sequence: TGTGCCAGTAGGGGGCCGACTGGGCGGAGATATAGCAATCAGCCCCAGCATTTT. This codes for CASRGPTGRRYSNQPQHF.

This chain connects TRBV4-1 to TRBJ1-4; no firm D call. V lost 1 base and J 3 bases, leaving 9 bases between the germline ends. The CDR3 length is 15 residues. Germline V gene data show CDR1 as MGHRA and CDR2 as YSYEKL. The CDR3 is CASSQARGSNEKLFF. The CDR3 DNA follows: TGCGCCAGCAGCCAAGCCCGGGGTTCTAATGAAAAACTGTTTTTT.

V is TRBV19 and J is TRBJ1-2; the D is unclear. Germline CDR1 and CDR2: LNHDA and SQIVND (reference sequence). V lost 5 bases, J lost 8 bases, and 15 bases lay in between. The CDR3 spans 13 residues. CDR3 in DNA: TGTGCCAGTAGTTCGGGTCCGTCGCCCGGCTACACCTTC. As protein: CASSSGPSPGYTF.

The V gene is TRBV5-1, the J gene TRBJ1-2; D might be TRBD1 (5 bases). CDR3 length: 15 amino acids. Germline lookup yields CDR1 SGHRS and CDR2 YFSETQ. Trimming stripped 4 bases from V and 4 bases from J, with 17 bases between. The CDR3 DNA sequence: TGCGCCAGCAGCGTTTCAGGGAGGAGGAGCTATGGCTACACCTTC. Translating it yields CASSVSGRRSYGYTF.

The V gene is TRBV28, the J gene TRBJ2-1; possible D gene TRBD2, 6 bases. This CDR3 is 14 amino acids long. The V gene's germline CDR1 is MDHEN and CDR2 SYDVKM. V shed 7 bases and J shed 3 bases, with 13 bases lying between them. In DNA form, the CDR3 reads TGTGCCAGCACCTGGGGGGAAAACTACAATGAGCAGTTCTTC. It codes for CASTWGENYNEQFF.

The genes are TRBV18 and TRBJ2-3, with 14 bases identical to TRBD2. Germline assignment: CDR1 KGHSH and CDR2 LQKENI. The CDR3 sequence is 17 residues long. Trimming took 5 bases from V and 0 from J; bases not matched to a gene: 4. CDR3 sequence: CASSWTSGGPSTDTQYF. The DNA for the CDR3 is TGTGCCAGCTCATGGACTAGCGGGGGGCCCAGCACAGATACGCAGTATTTT.